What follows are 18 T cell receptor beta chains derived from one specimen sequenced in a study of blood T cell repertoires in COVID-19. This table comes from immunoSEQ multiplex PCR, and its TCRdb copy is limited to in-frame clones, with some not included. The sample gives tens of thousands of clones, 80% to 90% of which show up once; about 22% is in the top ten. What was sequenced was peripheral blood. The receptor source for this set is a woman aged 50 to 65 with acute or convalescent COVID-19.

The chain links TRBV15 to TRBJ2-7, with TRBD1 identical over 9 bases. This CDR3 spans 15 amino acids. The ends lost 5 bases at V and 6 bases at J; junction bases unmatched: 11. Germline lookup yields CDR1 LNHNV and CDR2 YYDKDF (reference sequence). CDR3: CATSPSGTGRSEQYF. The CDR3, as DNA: TGTGCCACCAGCCCTTCCGGGACAGGGCGGTCCGAGCAGTACTTC.

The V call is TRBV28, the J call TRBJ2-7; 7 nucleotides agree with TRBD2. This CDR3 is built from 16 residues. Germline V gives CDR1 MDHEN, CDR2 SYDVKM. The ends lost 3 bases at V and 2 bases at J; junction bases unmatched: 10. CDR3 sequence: CASSFLLGGGPYEQYF. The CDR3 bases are TGTGCCAGCAGTTTCCTCCTGGGGGGAGGGCCCTACGAGCAGTACTTC.

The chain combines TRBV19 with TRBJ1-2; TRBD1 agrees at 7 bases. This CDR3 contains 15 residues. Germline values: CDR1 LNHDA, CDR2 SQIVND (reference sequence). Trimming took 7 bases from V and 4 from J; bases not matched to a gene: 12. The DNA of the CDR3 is TGTGCCAGTACGGAAGATGACAGGGCTTCCTATGGCTACACCTTC. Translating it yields CASTEDDRASYGYTF.

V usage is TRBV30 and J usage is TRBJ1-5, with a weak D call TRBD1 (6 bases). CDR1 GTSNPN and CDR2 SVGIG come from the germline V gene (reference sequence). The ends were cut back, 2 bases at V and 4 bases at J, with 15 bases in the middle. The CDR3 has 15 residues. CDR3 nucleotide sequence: TGTGCCTGGAGTCCGCGGGGGCGGCTTAATCAGCCCCAGCATTTT. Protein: CAWSPRGRLNQPQHF.

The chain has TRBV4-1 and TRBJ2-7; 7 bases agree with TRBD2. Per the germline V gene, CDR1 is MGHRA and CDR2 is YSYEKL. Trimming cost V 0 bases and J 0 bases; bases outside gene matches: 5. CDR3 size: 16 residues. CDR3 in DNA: TGCGCCAGCAGCCAAGAAGTCACTAGCGACTCCTACGAGCAGTACTTC. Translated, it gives CASSQEVTSDSYEQYF.

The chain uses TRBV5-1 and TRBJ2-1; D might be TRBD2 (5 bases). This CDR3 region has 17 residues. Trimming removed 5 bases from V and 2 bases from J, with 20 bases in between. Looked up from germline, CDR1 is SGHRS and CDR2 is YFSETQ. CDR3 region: CASRPPITAETYNEQFF. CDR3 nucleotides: TGCGCCAGCAGGCCCCCTATTACAGCGGAAACCTACAATGAGCAGTTCTTC.

The CDR3 spells CASRLGLYSNQPQHF. The DNA of the CDR3 is TGTGCCAGCAGACTAGGGTTATATAGCAATCAGCCCCAGCATTTT. V usage is TRBV6-5 and J usage is TRBJ1-5; D ambiguous. Per the germline V gene, CDR1 is MNHEY and CDR2 is SVGAGI. The CDR3 is 15 amino acids. The V gene lost 6 bases and the J gene lost 0 bases, with 12 bases spanning the gap.

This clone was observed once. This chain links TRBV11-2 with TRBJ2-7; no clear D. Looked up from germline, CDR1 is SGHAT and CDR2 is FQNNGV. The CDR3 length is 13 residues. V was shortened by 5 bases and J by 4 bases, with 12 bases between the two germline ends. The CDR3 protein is CASSPLLQYEQYF. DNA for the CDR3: TGTGCCAGCAGCCCGCTCCTCCAGTACGAGCAGTACTTC.

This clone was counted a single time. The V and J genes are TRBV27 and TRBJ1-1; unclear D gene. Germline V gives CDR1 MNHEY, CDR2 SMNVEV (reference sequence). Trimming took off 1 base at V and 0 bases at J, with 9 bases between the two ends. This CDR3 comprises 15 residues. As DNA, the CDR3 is TGTGCCAGCAGTTTATGGCCGGGAGTGAACACTGAAGCTTTCTTT. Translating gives CASSLWPGVNTEAFF.

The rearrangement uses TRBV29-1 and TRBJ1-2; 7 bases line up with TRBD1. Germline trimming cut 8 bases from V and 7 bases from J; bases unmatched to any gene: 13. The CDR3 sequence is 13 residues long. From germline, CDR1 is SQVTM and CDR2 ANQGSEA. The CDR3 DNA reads TGCAGCATGAGACAGGGTACAAGCGCTGGCTACACCTTC. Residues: CSMRQGTSAGYTF.

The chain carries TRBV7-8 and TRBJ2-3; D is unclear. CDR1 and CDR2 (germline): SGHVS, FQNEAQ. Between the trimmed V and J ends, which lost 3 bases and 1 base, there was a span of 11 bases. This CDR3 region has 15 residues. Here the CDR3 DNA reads TGTGCCAGCAGCTTGCTCAGACTTCGCACAGATACGCAGTATTTT. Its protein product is CASSLLRLRTDTQYF.

The CDR3 coding sequence is TGTGCCAGCAGCCAACAGGGATTGTCAGAGACCCAGTACTTC. Its translation is CASSQQGLSETQYF. The chain joins TRBV6-2 or TRBV6-3 to TRBJ2-5; TRBD1 might be the D (6 bases). The CDR3 has 14 amino acids. The V and J ends lost 6 bases and 4 bases respectively, with 15 bases between them. Germline V CDR1 and CDR2: MNHEY, SVGEGT.

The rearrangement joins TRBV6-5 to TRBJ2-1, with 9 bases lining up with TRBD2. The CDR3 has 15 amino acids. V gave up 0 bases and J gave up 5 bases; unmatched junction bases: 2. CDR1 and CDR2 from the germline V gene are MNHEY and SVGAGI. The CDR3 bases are TGTGCCAGCAGTTACTCCGGCGGGAGGGACAATGAGCAGTTCTTC. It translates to CASSYSGGRDNEQFF.

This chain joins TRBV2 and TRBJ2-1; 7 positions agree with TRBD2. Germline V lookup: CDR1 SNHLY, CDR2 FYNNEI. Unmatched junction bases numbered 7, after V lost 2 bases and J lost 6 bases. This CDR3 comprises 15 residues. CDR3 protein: CASSELSGAINEQFF. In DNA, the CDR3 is TGTGCCAGCAGTGAACTCAGCGGGGCGATCAATGAGCAGTTCTTC.

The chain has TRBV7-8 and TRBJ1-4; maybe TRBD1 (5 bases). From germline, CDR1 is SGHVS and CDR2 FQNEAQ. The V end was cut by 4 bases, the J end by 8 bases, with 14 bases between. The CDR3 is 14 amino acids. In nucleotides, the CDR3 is TGTGCCAGCAGCTCCGGGGGGGTTGGGGAAAAACTGTTTTTT. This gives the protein CASSSGGVGEKLFF.

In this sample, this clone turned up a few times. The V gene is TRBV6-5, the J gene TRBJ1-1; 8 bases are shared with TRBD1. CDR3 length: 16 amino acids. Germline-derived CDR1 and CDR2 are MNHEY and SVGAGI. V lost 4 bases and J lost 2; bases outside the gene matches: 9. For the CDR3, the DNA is TGTGCCAGCAGTTCCCCGCGACAGGGGTATAACACTGAAGCTTTCTTT. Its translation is CASSSPRQGYNTEAFF.

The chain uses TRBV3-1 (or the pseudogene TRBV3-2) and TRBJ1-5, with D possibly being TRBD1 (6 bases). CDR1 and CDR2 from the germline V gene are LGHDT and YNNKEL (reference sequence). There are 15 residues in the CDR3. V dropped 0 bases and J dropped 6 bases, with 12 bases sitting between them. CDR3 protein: CASSQEWGGGQPQHF. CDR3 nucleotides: TGTGCCAGCAGCCAAGAATGGGGGGGCGGTCAGCCCCAGCATTTT.

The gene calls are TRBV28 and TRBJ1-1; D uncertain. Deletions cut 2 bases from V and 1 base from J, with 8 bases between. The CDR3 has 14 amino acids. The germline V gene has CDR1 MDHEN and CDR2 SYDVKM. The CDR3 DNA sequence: TGTGCCAGCAGTTTAAGAGGTGGGAACACTGAAGCTTTCTTT. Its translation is CASSLRGGNTEAFF.